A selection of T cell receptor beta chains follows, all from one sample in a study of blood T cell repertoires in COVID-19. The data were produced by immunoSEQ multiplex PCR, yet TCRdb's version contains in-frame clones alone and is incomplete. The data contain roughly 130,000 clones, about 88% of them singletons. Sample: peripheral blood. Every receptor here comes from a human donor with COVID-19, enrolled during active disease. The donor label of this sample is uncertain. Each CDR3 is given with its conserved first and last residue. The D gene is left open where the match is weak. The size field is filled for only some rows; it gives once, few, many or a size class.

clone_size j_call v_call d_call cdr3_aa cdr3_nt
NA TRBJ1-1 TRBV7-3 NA CASSKNRNTEAFF TGTGCCAGCTCGAAAAACAGGAACACTGAAGCTTTCTTT
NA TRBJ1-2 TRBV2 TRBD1 CASSELGQGIDGYTF TGTGCCAGCAGTGAGCTCGGACAGGGGATCGATGGCTACACCTTC
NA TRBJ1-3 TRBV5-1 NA CASSLKGSSGNTIYF TGCGCCAGCAGCCTCAAGGGGTCTTCGGGAAACACCATATATTTT
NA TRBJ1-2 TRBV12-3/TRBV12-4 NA CASSFDGEDGYTF TGTGCCAGCAGTTTTGACGGGGAGGACGGCTACACCTTC
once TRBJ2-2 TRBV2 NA CASRQGWELFF TGTGCCAGCAGGCAGGGGTGGGAGCTGTTTTTT
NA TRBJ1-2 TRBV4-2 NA CASSQEVGADYGYTF TGTGCCAGCAGCCAAGAAGTAGGTGCGGACTATGGCTACACCTTC
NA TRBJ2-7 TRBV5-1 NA CASSLARGSYEQYF TGCGCCAGCAGCTTGGCTCGGGGGTCCTACGAGCAGTACTTC
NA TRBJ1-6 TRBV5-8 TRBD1 CATPGQGESGVDSPLHF TGTGCCACCCCGGGACAGGGGGAGTCGGGAGTGGATTCACCCCTCCACTTT
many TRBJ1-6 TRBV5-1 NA CASSSQGLDSPLHF TGCGCCAGCAGCTCCCAGGGGTTGGATTCACCCCTCCACTTT
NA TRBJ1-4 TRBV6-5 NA CASSSGSSGEKLFF TGTGCCAGCAGTTCCGGTTCCTCCGGGGAAAAACTGTTTTTT
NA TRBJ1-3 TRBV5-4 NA CASSRTVGGSGNTIYF TGTGCCAGCAGCAGGACGGTAGGGGGCTCTGGAAACACCATATATTTT
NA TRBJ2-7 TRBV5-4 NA CASSPVGPSYEQYF TGTGCCAGCAGCCCGGTGGGGCCATCCTACGAGCAGTACTTC
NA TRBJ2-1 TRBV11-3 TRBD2 CASSLGLLAAYNEQFF TGTGCCAGCAGCTTAGGTTTACTAGCGGCCTACAATGAGCAGTTCTTC
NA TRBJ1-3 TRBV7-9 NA CASRPLLPEDRMGGNTIYF TGTGCCAGCAGGCCTCTACTCCCGGAGGACCGAATGGGCGGAAACACCATATATTTT
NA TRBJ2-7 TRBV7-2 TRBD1 CASSLGSGTGLYEQYF TGTGCCAGCAGCTTGGGATCCGGGACAGGGCTCTACGAGCAGTACTTC
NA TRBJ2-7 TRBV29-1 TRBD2 CSVAPSGSYEQYF TGCAGCGTTGCGCCTAGCGGTTCCTACGAGCAGTACTTC
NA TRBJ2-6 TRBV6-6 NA CASSSTFLRGPEAGANVLTF TGTGCCAGCAGCTCTACCTTTCTCAGGGGTCCTGAGGCGGGGGCCAACGTCCTGACTTTC
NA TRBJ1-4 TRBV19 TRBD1 CASSILGNRGVEKLFF TGTGCCAGTAGTATCCTAGGGAACAGGGGGGTTGAAAAACTGTTTTTT
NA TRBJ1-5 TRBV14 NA CASSQGVGIYSNQPQHF TGTGCCAGCAGCCAGGGAGTTGGGATCTATAGCAATCAGCCCCAGCATTTT
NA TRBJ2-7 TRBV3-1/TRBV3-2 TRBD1 CASSPPGQGSGEQYF TGTGCCAGCAGCCCGCCCGGACAGGGGAGCGGCGAGCAGTACTTC